A selection of T cell receptor beta chains follows, all from one sample in a study of T cell responses to AZD1222 COVID-19 vaccine. TCRdb's copy holds only in-frame clones and misses some; the assay was immunoSEQ multiplex PCR. The table shows about 150,000 clones, with 88% occurring only once. The material was peripheral blood, obtained on day 0 of AZD1222 vaccination. Receptor source: an adult in good health. Both conserved end residues are part of each CDR3. D genes are given only for firm matches. Size tells how often a clone was seen (once, few, many) or the class of an expanded clone, and some rows leave it out.

CDR3 protein	CDR3 DNA	J gene	V gene	CDR3 length	clone size	D gene
CASSDGFRGNYGYTF	TGTGCCAGCAGTGATGGTTTCCGTGGGAACTATGGCTACACCTTC	TRBJ1-2	TRBV2	15	NA	NA
CASSPRDRDAEAFF	TGTGCCAGCTCACCACGGGACAGGGACGCTGAAGCTTTCTTT	TRBJ1-1	TRBV18	14	once	TRBD1
CASSILTGTQRGYGYTF	TGTGCCAGTAGTATCCTGACAGGGACACAAAGGGGATATGGCTACACCTTC	TRBJ1-2	TRBV19	17	NA	TRBD1
CASSPGGGEQYF	TGTGCCAGCAGCCCGGGGGGAGGCGAGCAGTACTTC	TRBJ2-7	TRBV12-3/TRBV12-4	12	NA	TRBD2
CASSPGLAAYEQYF	TGTGCCAGTAGTCCGGGACTAGCGGCCTACGAGCAGTACTTC	TRBJ2-7	TRBV19	14	NA	TRBD2
CATSRRGAGSHGYTF	TGTGCCACCAGCAGAAGGGGAGCAGGTAGTCATGGCTACACCTTC	TRBJ1-2	TRBV15	15	once	NA
CASSRAGGTNEQFF	TGTGCCAGCAGCCGAGCGGGGGGGACGAATGAGCAGTTCTTC	TRBJ2-1	TRBV7-8	14	NA	TRBD2
CASSLGVGNTEAFF	TGCGCCAGCAGCTTGGGGGTGGGAAACACTGAAGCTTTCTTT	TRBJ1-1	TRBV5-1	14	NA	NA
CAWSVGGSSSQHF	TGTGCCTGGAGTGTTGGGGGCAGTTCGTCCCAGCATTTT	TRBJ1-5	TRBV30	13	NA	NA
CASSLGRGGYNEQFF	TGTGCCAGCAGCTTAGGGCGCGGGGGTTACAATGAGCAGTTCTTC	TRBJ2-1	TRBV7-3	15	NA	TRBD2
CASSQDKMGGGSYNEQFF	TGTGCCAGCAGCCAAGATAAAATGGGCGGGGGCTCCTACAATGAGCAGTTCTTC	TRBJ2-1	TRBV4-2	18	NA	TRBD2
CASSQGPNQPQHF	TGTGCCAGCAGCCAAGGACCGAATCAGCCCCAGCATTTT	TRBJ1-5	TRBV16	13	NA	NA
CSGSGEGNYGYTF	TGCAGCGGATCAGGGGAGGGTAACTATGGCTACACCTTC	TRBJ1-2	TRBV29-1	13	NA	NA
CASSLTGSNQPQHF	TGCGCCAGCAGCTTGACAGGGAGCAATCAGCCCCAGCATTTT	TRBJ1-5	TRBV5-1	14	NA	NA
CASRNGGLNTEAFF	TGTGCCAGCAGGAACGGGGGCCTGAACACTGAAGCTTTCTTT	TRBJ1-1	TRBV6-6	14	NA	NA
CASSLGQREKLFF	TGTGCCAGCAGTTTAGGGCAGAGGGAAAAACTGTTTTTT	TRBJ1-4	TRBV28	13	NA	NA
CASSDKIDYNEQFF	TGTGCCAGCAGTGATAAAATTGACTACAATGAGCAGTTCTTC	TRBJ2-1	TRBV6-2/TRBV6-3	14	NA	NA
CASSFTSGGYNEQFF	TGTGCCAGCAGTTTTACTAGCGGGGGTTACAATGAGCAGTTCTTC	TRBJ2-1	TRBV6-5	15	NA	TRBD2
CASSLRAGTKNIQYF	TGTGCCAGCAGCTTAAGGGCAGGGACGAAAAACATTCAGTACTTC	TRBJ2-4	TRBV7-2	15	NA	NA
CASSLIGANVLTF	TGTGCCAGCAGTTTAATTGGGGCCAACGTCCTGACTTTC	TRBJ2-6	TRBV28	13	NA	NA
CAWRDRGRPEAFF	TGTGCCTGGAGAGACAGGGGGAGGCCTGAAGCTTTCTTT	TRBJ1-1	TRBV30	13	NA	TRBD1
CASSQRLRTGTGEYRNEKLFF	TGTGCCAGCAGCCAACGGTTGAGGACAGGGACAGGGGAGTACAGAAATGAAAAACTGTTTTTT	TRBJ1-4	TRBV7-8	21	NA	TRBD1
CASSYSRQGARTEAFF	TGTGCCAGCAGTTACTCCCGACAGGGGGCTCGAACTGAAGCTTTCTTT	TRBJ1-1	TRBV6-5	16	NA	TRBD1
CASRQGKGSNQPQHF	TGTGCCAGCCGACAGGGAAAGGGTAGCAATCAGCCCCAGCATTTT	TRBJ1-5	TRBV19	15	NA	TRBD1
CASSQGATRGEETQYF	TGCGCCAGCAGCCAAGGCGCAACCCGGGGGGAGGAGACCCAGTACTTC	TRBJ2-5	TRBV4-3	16	once	TRBD2
CASSQDFATSTDTQYF	TGTGCCAGCAGCCAAGATTTCGCGACAAGCACAGATACGCAGTATTTT	TRBJ2-3	TRBV4-2	16	NA	NA
CASSLGGIYQPQHF	TGTGCCAGCAGTTTGGGCGGAATCTATCAGCCCCAGCATTTT	TRBJ1-5	TRBV28	14	NA	NA
CASSLRGAGETQYF	TGTGCCAGCAGCCTTCGGGGGGCGGGAGAGACCCAGTACTTC	TRBJ2-5	TRBV5-4	14	NA	NA